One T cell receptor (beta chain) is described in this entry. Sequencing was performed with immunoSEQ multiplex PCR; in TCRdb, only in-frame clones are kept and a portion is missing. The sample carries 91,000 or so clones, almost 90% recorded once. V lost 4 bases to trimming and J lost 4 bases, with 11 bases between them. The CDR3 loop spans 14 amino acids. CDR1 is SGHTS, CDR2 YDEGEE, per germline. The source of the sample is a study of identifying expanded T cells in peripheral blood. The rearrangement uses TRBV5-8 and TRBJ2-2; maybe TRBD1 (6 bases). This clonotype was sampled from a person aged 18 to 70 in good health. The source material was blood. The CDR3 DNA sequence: TGTGCCAGCAGCGAAGGACAGTTCACCGGGGAGCTGTTTTTT. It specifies CASSEGQFTGELFF.